Sequencing of this TCR beta chain was carried out in a study of healthy donors' naive CD4 and CD8 T cells. Study findings and constraints: Possible naive T cell homeostatic proliferation bias remained unaddressed. Alpha and beta chains were sequenced in bulk without pairing. About an eighth of CD4/CD8 propensity variance appeared explained by V, J and CDR3 charge.

This clonotype was seen a handful of times. Its antigen is still unknown. Germline values: CDR1 MGHRA, CDR2 YSYEKL. J was trimmed by 5 bases and V by 1 base; bases with no gene match: 11. The CDR3 loop spans 17 amino acids. A linear amplification protocol produced the TCR libraries from about 510 ng of total RNA. One entry per CDR3 protein, called by TCRdb with MiXCR from the reads. The sample holds 150,000 to 200,000 distinct CDR3 sequences, about four fifths seen once. The clonotype originates from a pool of human donors in good health; the sample pools cells from several healthy donors. The V call is TRBV4-1, the J call TRBJ1-5; 7 nucleotides agree with TRBD1. Input material: naive CD4+ and CD8+ T cells sorted from blood, pooled from several donors. CDR3 nucleotides: TGCGCCAGCAGCCAAGTCTGGAGAAACAGGGGAGATCAGCCCCAGCATTTT. Translation gives CASSQVWRNRGDQPQHF.